The clone carrying this T cell receptor (beta chain) was detected once. Its target is unknown. Only in-frame clones appear in the TCRdb table, and some are missing; sequencing was by immunoSEQ multiplex PCR. Found here are around 95,000 clones, 90% to 95% of them singletons; the top ten hold 0.2% to 0.3%. The data were taken from a study of OX40 agonist ivuxolimab in advanced cancers. The CDR3 contains 13 residues. In germline, CDR1 is LGHNA, CDR2 YNFKEQ. Deletions cut 4 bases from V and 0 bases from J, with 5 bases between. Regarding the study as a whole: Low clonal expansion, among the lowest seen, marked partial responders at 0.1-3.0 mg/kg. At 0.1 to 3.0 mg/kg and by week 6, clonal expansion occurred in CD4+ and CD8+ blood T cells.

This sequence was found in an adult with an advanced solid tumor such as melanoma, head and neck, liver or kidney cancer. Material: CD4+ or CD8+ T cells sorted from blood, obtained in a trial of the OX40 agonist ivuxolimab. The V gene is TRBV4-2, the J gene TRBJ2-3; no clear D. CDR3 sequence (DNA): TGTGCCAGCAGCCTGGGAAGCACAGATACGCAGTATTTT. This translates into CASSLGSTDTQYF.